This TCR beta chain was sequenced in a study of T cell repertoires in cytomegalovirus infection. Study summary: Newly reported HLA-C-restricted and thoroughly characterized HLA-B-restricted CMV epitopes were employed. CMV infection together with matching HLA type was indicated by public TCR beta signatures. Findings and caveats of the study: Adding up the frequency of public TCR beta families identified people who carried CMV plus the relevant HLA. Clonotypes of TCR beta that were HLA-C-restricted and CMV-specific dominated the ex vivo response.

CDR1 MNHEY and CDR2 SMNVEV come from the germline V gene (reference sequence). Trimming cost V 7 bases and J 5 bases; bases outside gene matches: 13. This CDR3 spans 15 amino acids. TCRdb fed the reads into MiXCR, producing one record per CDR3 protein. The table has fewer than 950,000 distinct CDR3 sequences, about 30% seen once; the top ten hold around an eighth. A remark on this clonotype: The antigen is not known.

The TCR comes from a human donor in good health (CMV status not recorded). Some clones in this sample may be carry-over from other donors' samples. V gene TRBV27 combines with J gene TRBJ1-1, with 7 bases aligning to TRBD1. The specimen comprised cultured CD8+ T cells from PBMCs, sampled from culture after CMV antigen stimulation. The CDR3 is CASNDRAGGWTEAFF. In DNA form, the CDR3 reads TGTGCCAGCAACGATCGGGCAGGGGGTTGGACTGAAGCTTTCTTT.